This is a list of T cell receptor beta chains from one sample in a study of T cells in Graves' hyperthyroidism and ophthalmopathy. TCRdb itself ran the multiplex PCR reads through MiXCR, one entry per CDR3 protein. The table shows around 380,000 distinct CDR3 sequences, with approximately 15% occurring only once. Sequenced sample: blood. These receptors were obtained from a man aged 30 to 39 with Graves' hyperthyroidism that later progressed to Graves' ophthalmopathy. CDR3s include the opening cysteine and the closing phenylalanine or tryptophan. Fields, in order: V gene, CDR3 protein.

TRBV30,CAWTPARAAFF
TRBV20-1,CSARSGGYSNQPQHF
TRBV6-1,CASTRIETSPGNTIYF
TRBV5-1,CASSQRQGRNTGELFF
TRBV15,CATSRDRSQQKLFF
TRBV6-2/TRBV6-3,CASSDLGDVHTEAFF
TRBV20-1,CSASSSGTRSGYTF
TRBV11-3,CASSFAHEQYF
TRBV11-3,CASSFGRANTGELFF
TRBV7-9,CASSLRGDTIYF
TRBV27,CASSLSYQTANEKLFF
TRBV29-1,CSVEDLGQPQHF
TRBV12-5,CASAAGAPENTEAFF